This T cell receptor beta chain was captured by sequencing in a study of CD8 T cells in ankylosing spondylitis. This clonotype was counted many times. Its specificity is not known. J lost 5 bases, V lost 10 bases, and 11 bases had no gene match. Germline V gene sequence: CDR1 ENHRY, CDR2 SYGVKD. This CDR3 has 15 amino acids. The authors made TCR beta libraries by quantitative 5'-RACE with molecular barcodes. TCRdb itself ran the 5' RACE reads through MiXCR, one entry per CDR3 protein. This sample has about 130,000 distinct CDR3 sequences; more than 5.5% occur once, and the top ten carry 9.5% to 15%. Findings of the study overall: There was reportedly significant enrichment of clones that were disease-linked in matched ankylosing spondylitis synovial fluid.

The rearrangement links TRBV10-3 to TRBJ2-2; 9 positions agree with TRBD1. This sequence originates from a female donor with ankylosing spondylitis or in good health (not recorded which). Sequencing was performed on blood, either unsorted or a sorted T cell fraction (not recorded which). The CDR3 DNA reads as TGTGCCACCGGCCCCCTTGGACAGGGGACCGGGGAGCTGTTTTTT. It specifies CATGPLGQGTGELFF.